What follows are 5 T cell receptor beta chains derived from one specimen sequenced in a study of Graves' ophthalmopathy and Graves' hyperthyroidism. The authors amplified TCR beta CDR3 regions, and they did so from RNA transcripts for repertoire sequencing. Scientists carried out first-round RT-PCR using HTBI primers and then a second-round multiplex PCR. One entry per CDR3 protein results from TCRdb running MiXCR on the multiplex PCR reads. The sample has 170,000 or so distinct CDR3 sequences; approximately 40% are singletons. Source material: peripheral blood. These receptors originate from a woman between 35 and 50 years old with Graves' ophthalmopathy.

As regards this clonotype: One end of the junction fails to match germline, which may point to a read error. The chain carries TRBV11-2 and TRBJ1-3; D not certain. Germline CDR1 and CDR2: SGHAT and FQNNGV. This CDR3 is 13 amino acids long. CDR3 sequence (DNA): TGTGCCAGCAGCTTAGCAGGTGGAGACACCATATATTTT. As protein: CASSLAGGDTIYF.

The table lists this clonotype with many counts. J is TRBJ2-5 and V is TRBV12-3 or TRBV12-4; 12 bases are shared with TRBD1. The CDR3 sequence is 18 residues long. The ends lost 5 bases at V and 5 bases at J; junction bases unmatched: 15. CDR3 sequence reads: CASSGISGGTGGGETQYF. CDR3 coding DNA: TGTGCCAGCAGTGGCATTAGTGGTGGGACAGGGGGCGGCGAGACCCAGTACTTC.

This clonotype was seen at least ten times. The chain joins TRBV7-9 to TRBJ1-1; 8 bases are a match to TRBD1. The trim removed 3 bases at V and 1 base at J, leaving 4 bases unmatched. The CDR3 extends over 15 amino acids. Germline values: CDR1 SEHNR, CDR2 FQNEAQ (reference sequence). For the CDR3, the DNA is TGTGCCAGCAGCTTTCAGGGACAGGCGAACACTGAAGCTTTCTTT. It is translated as CASSFQGQANTEAFF.

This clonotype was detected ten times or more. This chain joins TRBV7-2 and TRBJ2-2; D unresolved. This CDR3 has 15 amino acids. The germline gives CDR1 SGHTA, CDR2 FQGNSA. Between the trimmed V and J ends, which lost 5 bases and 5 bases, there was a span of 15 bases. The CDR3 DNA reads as TGTGCCAGCAGCCCTCACAAAAGAGGAACCGGGGAGCTGTTTTTT. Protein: CASSPHKRGTGELFF.

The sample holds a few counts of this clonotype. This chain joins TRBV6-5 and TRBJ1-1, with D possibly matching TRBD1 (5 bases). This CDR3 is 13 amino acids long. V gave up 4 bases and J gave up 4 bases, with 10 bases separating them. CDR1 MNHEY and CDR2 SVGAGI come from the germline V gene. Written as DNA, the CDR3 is TGTGCCAGCAGTTCAGGGTTTGGCACTGAAGCTTTCTTT. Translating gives CASSSGFGTEAFF.